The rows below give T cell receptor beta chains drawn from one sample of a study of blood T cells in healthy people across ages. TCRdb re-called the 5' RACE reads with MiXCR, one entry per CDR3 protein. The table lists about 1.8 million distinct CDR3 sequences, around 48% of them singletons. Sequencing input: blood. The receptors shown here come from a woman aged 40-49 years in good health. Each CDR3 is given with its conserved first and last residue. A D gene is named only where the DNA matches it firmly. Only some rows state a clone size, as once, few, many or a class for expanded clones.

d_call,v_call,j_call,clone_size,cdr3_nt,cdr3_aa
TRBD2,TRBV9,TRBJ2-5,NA,TGTGCCAGCAGCGTTGGTGGCGGGGGGGTAAAAGAGACCCAGTACTTC,CASSVGGGGVKETQYF
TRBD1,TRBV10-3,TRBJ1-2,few,TGTGCCATCAGGCCGGGACAGGGAGGTTTTGGCTATGGCTACACCTTC,CAIRPGQGGFGYGYTF
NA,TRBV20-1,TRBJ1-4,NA,TGCAGTGCTAGAGGGGACGGGAATGAAAAACTGTTTTTT,CSARGDGNEKLFF
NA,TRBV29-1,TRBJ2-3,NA,TGCAGCGTTGCACCGCTGGGATCCGATACGCAGTATTTT,CSVAPLGSDTQYF
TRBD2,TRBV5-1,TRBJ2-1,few,TGCGCCAGCAGCTTACGGCGGGGGGTTATCGATGAGCAGTTCTTT,CASSLRRGVIDEQFF
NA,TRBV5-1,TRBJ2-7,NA,TGCGCCAGCGCGCTACACAATGAGCAGTACTTC,CASALHNEQYF
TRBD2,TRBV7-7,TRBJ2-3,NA,TGTGCTAGCAGCTTAGCGGGGGGGAATGGAGATACGCAGTATTTT,CASSLAGGNGDTQYF
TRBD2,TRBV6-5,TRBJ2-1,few,TGTGCCAGCAGTTACTCGTTTAGCGGGGGGGCCCATGAGCAGTTCTTC,CASSYSFSGGAHEQFF
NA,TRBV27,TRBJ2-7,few,TGTGCCAGCAGCAGGGGACGGGGCTACGAGCAGTACTTC,CASSRGRGYEQYF
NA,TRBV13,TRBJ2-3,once,TGTGCCAGCAGCTCCCTCAAAAGATACCGAAACGCTAGCACAGATACGCAGTATTTT,CASSSLKRYRNASTDTQYF
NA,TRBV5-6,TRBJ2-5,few,TGTGCCAGCAGCTTGACAGGGAAGGGCCAGTACTTC,CASSLTGKGQYF
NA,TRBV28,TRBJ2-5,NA,TGTGCCAGCAGTTGGGGACACCGAGGAGAGACCCAGTACTTC,CASSWGHRGETQYF
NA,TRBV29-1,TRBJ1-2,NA,TGCAGCGTTGAAGCTCGAGCCAGGACTAACTATGGCTACACCTTC,CSVEARARTNYGYTF
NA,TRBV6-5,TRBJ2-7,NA,TGTGCCAGCAGACACGGGGAGAGCTCCTACGAGCAGTACTTC,CASRHGESSYEQYF
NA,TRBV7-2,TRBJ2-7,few,TGTGCCAGCAGCCCGGGGAATCAGGGCCTTTACGAGCAGTACTTC,CASSPGNQGLYEQYF
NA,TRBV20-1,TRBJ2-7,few,TGCAGTGTGGAGGACTCGAAAGGCGAGCAGTACTTC,CSVEDSKGEQYF
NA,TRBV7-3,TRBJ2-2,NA,TGTGCCAGCAGCCCTACCAGGGTTGCGTTTTCGGCCGGGGAGCTGTTTTTT,CASSPTRVAFSAGELFF
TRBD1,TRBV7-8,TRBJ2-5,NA,TGTGCCAGCAGCGGGGCCCGACAGGGATTCCAAGAGACCCAGTACTTC,CASSGARQGFQETQYF
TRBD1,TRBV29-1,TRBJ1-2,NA,TGCAGCCCGGGCCCTAACAGGGGGCGATCCTATGGCTACACCTTC,CSPGPNRGRSYGYTF
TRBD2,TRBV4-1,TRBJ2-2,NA,TGCGCCAGCAGGGCCTCACGGGGGGGAGTCTTGACCGGGGAGCTGTTTTTT,CASRASRGGVLTGELFF
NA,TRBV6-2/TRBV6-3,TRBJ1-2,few,TGTGCCAGCAGTTTCCAGAATAACTATGGCTACACCTTC,CASSFQNNYGYTF
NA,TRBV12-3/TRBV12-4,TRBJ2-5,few,TGTGCCAGCAGTCAGAGTGGGATCGGAGAGACCCAGTACTTC,CASSQSGIGETQYF
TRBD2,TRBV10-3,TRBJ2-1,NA,TGTGCCATCAGTGATCTAGCGGGGGGCAGGGATGAGCAGTTCTTC,CAISDLAGGRDEQFF
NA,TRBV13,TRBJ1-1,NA,TGTGCCAGCAGCTCTCATGTACAGGTGAACACTGAGGCTTTCTTT,CASSSHVQVNTEAFF
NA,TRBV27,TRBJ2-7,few,TGTGCCAGCAGTTCAGGACATCACTACGAGCAGTACTTC,CASSSGHHYEQYF
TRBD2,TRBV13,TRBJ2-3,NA,TGTGCCAGCAGCTTAGTCGCTAGCGGTAGCACAGATACGCAGTATTTT,CASSLVASGSTDTQYF
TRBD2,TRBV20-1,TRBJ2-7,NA,TGCAGTGCTTACTCCGGGACGCCGACTAGCGGGGGGAACGAGCAGTACTTC,CSAYSGTPTSGGNEQYF
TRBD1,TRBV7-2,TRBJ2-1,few,TGTGCCAGCAGCTTACCCCGGACAGGGGCTGGTGAGCAGTTCTTC,CASSLPRTGAGEQFF
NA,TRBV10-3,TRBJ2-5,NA,TGTGCCATCAGTGAGTCGGTGGGGCGGCAAGAGACCCAGTACTTC,CAISESVGRQETQYF
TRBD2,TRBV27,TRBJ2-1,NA,TGTGCCAGCAGTCCCCAAGCGGGGGGCAATGAGCGGTTCTTC,CASSPQAGGNERFF
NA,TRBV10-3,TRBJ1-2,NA,TGTGCCATCAGTGAGCCCTACCAGCTTGGCTACACCTTC,CAISEPYQLGYTF
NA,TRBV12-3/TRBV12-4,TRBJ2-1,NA,TGTGCCAGCAGTGTAACGGCTTCTTACAATGAGCAGTTCTTC,CASSVTASYNEQFF
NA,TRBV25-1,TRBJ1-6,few,TGTGCCAGCAGTGAATCCTTGGAGCAACCTCCCCTCCACTTT,CASSESLEQPPLHF
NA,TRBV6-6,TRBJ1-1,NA,TGTGCCAGCAGTAAGAAAGACAGGATGAACACTGAAGCTTTCTTT,CASSKKDRMNTEAFF
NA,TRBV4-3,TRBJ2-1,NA,TGCGCCAGCAGCCAAGGGGCAGAGGGAGGGCAGTTCTTC,CASSQGAEGGQFF
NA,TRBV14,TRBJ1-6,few,TGTGCCAGCAGCCAAGCTACAGGGTCTAATTCACCCCTCCACTTT,CASSQATGSNSPLHF
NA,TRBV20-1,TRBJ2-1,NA,TGCAGTGCTAGTCGGGGCCTGCCGGGGAATGAGCAGTTCTTC,CSASRGLPGNEQFF
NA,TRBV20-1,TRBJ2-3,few,TGCAGTGCTCAAAGGGTTCCCACAGATACGCAGTATTTT,CSAQRVPTDTQYF
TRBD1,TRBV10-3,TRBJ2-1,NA,TGTGCCATCAGCAATGGTGAATCAGGGGGTGGTTTAGGCAATGAGCAGTTCTTC,CAISNGESGGGLGNEQFF
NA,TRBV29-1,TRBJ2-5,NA,TGCAGCGTTAAGGTTGGGGGGGCGTACCAAGAGACCCAGTACTTC,CSVKVGGAYQETQYF
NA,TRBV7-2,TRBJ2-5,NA,TGTGCCAGCAGCTTAGTGGGGGATGGTAGAGAGACCCAGTACTTC,CASSLVGDGRETQYF
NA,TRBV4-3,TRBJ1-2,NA,TGCGCCAGCAGCCAAGACCCGCGAGGCAAAGCTAACTATGGCTACACCTTC,CASSQDPRGKANYGYTF